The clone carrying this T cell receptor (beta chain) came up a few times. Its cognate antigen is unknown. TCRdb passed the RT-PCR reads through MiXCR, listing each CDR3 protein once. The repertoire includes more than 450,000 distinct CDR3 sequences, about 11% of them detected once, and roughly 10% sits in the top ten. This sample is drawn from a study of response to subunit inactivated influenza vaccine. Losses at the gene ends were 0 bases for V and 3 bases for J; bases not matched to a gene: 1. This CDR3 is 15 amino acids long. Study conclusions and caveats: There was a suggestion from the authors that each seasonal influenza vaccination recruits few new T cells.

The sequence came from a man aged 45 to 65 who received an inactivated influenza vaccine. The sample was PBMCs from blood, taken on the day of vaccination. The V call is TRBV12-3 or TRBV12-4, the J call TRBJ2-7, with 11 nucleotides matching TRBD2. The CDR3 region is CASSLATSGNYEQYF. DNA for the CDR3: TGTGCCAGCAGTTTAGCGACTAGCGGGAACTACGAGCAGTACTTC.